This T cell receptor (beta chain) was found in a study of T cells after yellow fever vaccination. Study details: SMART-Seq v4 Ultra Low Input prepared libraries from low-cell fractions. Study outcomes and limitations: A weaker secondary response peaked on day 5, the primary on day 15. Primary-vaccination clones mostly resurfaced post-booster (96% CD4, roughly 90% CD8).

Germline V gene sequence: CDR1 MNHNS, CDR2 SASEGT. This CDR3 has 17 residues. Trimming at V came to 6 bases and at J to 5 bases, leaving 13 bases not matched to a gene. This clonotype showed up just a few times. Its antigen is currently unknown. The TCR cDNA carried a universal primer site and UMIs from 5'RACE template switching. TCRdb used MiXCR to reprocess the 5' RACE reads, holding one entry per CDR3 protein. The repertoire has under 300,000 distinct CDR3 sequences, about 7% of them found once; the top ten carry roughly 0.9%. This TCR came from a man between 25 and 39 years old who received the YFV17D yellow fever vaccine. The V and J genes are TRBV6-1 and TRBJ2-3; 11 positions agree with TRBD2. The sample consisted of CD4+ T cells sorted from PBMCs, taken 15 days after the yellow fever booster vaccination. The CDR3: CASRNLRLAGTGDTQYF. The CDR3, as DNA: TGTGCCAGCAGGAACCTTCGACTAGCGGGGACCGGAGATACGCAGTATTTT.